This is a list of T cell receptor beta chains from one sample in a study of circulating CD8 cells and anti-PD-1 response in melanoma. TCRdb re-analysed the reads in MiXCR, keeping a single row per CDR3 protein. The repertoire holds 1,500 to 2,500 distinct CDR3 sequences, about 6.7% seen once, with 2.5% to 3.5% in the top ten. This material consisted of CD8+ T cells from PBMCs, taken at baseline or after one month of anti-PD-1 therapy (not recorded which). The receptors were gathered from a human donor with melanoma. The CDR3 runs from the conserved cysteine through the conserved F or W. D genes are given only for firm matches. Clone size appears in some rows only: once, few, many, or a class for an expanded clone.

V gene	J gene	D gene	clone size	CDR3 protein	CDR3 DNA
TRBV19	TRBJ2-3	.	medium-sized	CASWTYGTDTQYF	TGTGCCTCTTGGACATACGGCACAGATACGCAGTATTTT
TRBV7-3	TRBJ2-2	TRBD2	medium-sized	CASSPGGTGELFF	TGTGCCAGCAGCCCCGGGGGGACCGGGGAGCTGTTTTTT
TRBV10-3	TRBJ2-3	TRBD2	few	CAISGGGATDTQYF	TGTGCCATCAGCGGCGGGGGGGCCACAGATACGCAGTATTTT
TRBV12-3/TRBV12-4	TRBJ2-3	.	medium-sized	CASSRRRTDTQYF	TGTGCCAGCAGCCGCCGCCGGACAGATACGCAGTATTTT
TRBV5-4	TRBJ2-7	.	.	CASSQDTSYEQYF	TGCGCCAGCAGCCAAGATACCAGCTACGAGCAGTACTTC
TRBV24-1	TRBJ1-5	TRBD1	medium-sized	CATSETGLADQPQHF	TGTGCCACCAGTGAGACAGGGTTGGCAGATCAGCCCCAGCATTTT
TRBV14	TRBJ2-5	.	medium-sized	CASSQDRNRAQETQYF	TGTGCCAGCAGCCAAGATCGTAATAGGGCGCAAGAGACCCAGTACTTC
TRBV28	TRBJ2-6	TRBD1	medium-sized	CASTPTGTLSGANVLTF	TGTGCCAGCACCCCGACAGGGACCCTGTCTGGGGCCAACGTCCTGACTTTC
TRBV24-1	TRBJ2-5	TRBD2	medium-sized	CATSDLRGGETQYF	TGTGCCACCAGTGACCTGCGCGGGGGTGAGACCCAGTACTTC
TRBV9	TRBJ2-7	TRBD2	.	CAVDGGGTYEQYF	TGTGCTGTGGACGGCGGGGGAACCTACGAGCAGTACTTC
TRBV7-2	TRBJ1-5	.	medium-sized	CASSLTPGERNQPQHF	TGTGCCAGCAGCTTAACCCCAGGGGAGCGAAATCAGCCCCAGCATTTT
TRBV27	TRBJ1-1	TRBD1	.	CASSLTGGWTEAFF	TGTGCCAGCAGTCTGACAGGGGGATGGACTGAAGCTTTCTTT
TRBV27	TRBJ2-7	TRBD2	medium-sized	CASSLSGGGIFEQYF	TGTGCCAGCAGTTTATCTGGCGGGGGGATATTCGAGCAGTACTTC
TRBV27	TRBJ2-7	.	medium-sized	CASSIGGQGRNEQYF	TGTGCCAGCAGTATAGGGGGTCAGGGGAGGAACGAGCAGTACTTC
TRBV27	TRBJ2-5	.	medium-sized	CASRSKGETQYF	TGTGCCAGCAGATCGAAGGGGGAGACCCAGTACTTC
TRBV28	TRBJ1-1	.	medium-sized	CASRPTGGTEAFF	TGTGCCAGCCGACCCACCGGGGGCACTGAAGCTTTCTTT
TRBV28	TRBJ2-7	.	medium-sized	CAIAPGRTYEQYF	TGTGCCATCGCTCCGGGACGGACCTACGAGCAGTACTTC